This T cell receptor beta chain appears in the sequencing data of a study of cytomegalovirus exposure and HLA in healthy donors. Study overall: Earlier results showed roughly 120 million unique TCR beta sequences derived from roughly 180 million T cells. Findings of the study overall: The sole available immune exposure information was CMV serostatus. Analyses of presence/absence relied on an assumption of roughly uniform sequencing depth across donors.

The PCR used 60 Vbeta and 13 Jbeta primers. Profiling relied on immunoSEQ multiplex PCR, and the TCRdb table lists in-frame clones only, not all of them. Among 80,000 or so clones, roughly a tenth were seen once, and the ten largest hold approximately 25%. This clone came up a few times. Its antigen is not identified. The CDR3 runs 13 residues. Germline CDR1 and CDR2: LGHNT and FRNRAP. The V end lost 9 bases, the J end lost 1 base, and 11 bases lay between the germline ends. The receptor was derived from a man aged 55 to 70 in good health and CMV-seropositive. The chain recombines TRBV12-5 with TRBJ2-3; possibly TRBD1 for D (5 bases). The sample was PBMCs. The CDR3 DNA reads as TGTGCTAGCCTGAAACAGGGCACAGATACGCAGTATTTT. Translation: CASLKQGTDTQYF.